Each of the 11 T cell receptor beta chains below was sequenced from the same sample in a study of identifying expanded T cells in peripheral blood. Measured with immunoSEQ multiplex PCR; TCRdb has only the in-frame clones, and not every one. Of around 100,000 clones listed, about 90% are singletons. Material: blood. These receptors were obtained from a person aged 18 to 75 in good health.

CDR3 nucleotide sequence: TGTGCCAGCAGCTTAAGTGGGACTCGGGACAATGAGCAGTTCTTC. Its translation is CASSLSGTRDNEQFF. This chain links TRBV7-3 with TRBJ2-1, with a weak D call TRBD2 (6 bases). Germline V gene data show CDR1 as SGHTA and CDR2 as FQGTGA. V was clipped by 1 base and J by 5 bases, with 12 bases between them. This CDR3 has 15 amino acids.

This clone was detected once. This sequence joins TRBV7-2 and TRBJ1-1; the match to TRBD1 covers 12 bases. The CDR3 extends over 18 amino acids. V dropped 4 bases and J dropped 3; count of bases not matched to a gene: 12. Germline CDR1 SGHTA, CDR2 FQGNSA. As DNA, the CDR3 is TGTGCCAGCAGCTCCCGTCGGTGGGGACAGGGGGCGCACACTGAAGCTTTCTTT. This gives the protein CASSSRRWGQGAHTEAFF.

This clone has only a few counts. V and J are TRBV2 and TRBJ1-4; tentatively, D is TRBD1 (5 bases). The ends were cut back, 10 bases at V and 4 bases at J, with 13 bases in the middle. The CDR3 contains 13 residues. The V gene's germline CDR1 is SNHLY and CDR2 FYNNEI. The CDR3 bases are TGTGCCAATAAAAGGGACTTTAATGAAAAACTGTTTTTT. It specifies CANKRDFNEKLFF.

The V call is TRBV9, the J call TRBJ1-2, with a weak D call TRBD1 (6 bases). Germline V gene sequence: CDR1 SGDLS, CDR2 YYNGEE. Trimming left V 5 bases short and J 4 bases short, with 18 bases between. The CDR3 spans 15 residues. The CDR3 DNA sequence: TGTGCCAGCAGTATTCAAGAGAAGGGGGTCTATGGCTACACCTTC. This translates into CASSIQEKGVYGYTF. Complete variable domain (other parts from reference TRBV9 and TRBJ1-2): DSGVTQTPKHLITATGQRVTLRCSPRSGDLSVYWYQQSLDQGLQFLIQYYNGEERAKGNILERFSAQQFPDLHSELNLSSLELGDSALYFCASSIQEKGVYGYTFGSGTRLTVV.

To note about this clone: Other DNA variants within this sample encode the same CDR3. The chain is built from TRBV27 and TRBJ1-5; D not certain. Trimming left V 2 bases short and J 3 bases short, with 8 bases between. The CDR3 extends over 14 amino acids. Germline-derived CDR1 and CDR2 are MNHEY and SMNVEV (reference sequence). The CDR3 coding sequence is TGTGCCAGCAGTTTAAACGGCAACAATCAGCCCCAGCATTTT. As protein: CASSLNGNNQPQHF.

The chain carries TRBV5-1 and TRBJ1-1; 7 bases match TRBD1. V gave up 4 bases and J gave up 10 bases; unmatched junction bases: 13. This CDR3 is 14 amino acids long. The germline V gene has CDR1 SGHRS and CDR2 YFSETQ. The CDR3 nucleotides read TGCGCCAGCAGCCAAACTATAGACAGGGTTGGAGCTTTCTTT. Its translation is CASSQTIDRVGAFF.

The chain is built from TRBV14 and TRBJ1-2; TRBD1 might be the D (5 bases). The germline V gene encodes CDR1 SGHDN and CDR2 FVKESK. The CDR3 sequence is 14 residues long. Between the trimmed V and J ends, which lost 4 bases and 8 bases, there was a span of 17 bases. CDR3 in amino acids: CASSLAAGTGGYTF. The CDR3 region has the DNA TGTGCCAGCAGCCTAGCCGCCGGAACAGGAGGCTACACCTTC.

The table lists this clone with a count of one. The V gene is TRBV2, the J gene TRBJ1-2, with D perhaps TRBD1 (5 bases). Germline V gene data show CDR1 as SNHLY and CDR2 as FYNNEI. Trimming left V 7 bases short and J 7 bases short, with 22 bases between. There are 15 residues in the CDR3. Here the CDR3 reads CASNSGRRGVGGYTF. The CDR3 DNA is TGTGCCAGCAACTCGGGGCGCCGCGGGGTAGGTGGCTACACCTTC.

The rearrangement uses TRBV5-1 and TRBJ1-1, with 8 bases that match TRBD1. CDR3 length: 15 amino acids. CDR1 is SGHRS and CDR2 is YFSETQ in the germline V gene. V was pared by 1 base and J by 5 bases, with 7 bases of the junction left unmatched. CDR3 nucleotides: TGCGCCAGCAGCTTGCCAGGGGGCGAAGGTACTGAAGCTTTCTTT. Protein: CASSLPGGEGTEAFF.

The V call is TRBV7-9, the J call TRBJ1-1; D remains unclear. CDR1 SEHNR and CDR2 FQNEAQ come from the germline V gene (reference sequence). V was shortened by 5 bases and J by 4 bases, with 11 bases between the two germline ends. The CDR3 spans 13 residues. CDR3 DNA sequence: TGTGCCAGCAGCCCCGACGGTGGCACTGAAGCTTTCTTT. This translates into CASSPDGGTEAFF.

This clone was seen just once. The chain links TRBV6-6 to TRBJ1-4; D is undetermined. Trimming removed 5 bases from V and 5 bases from J, with 12 bases in between. Germline CDR1 reads MNHNY; CDR2 reads SVGAGI (reference sequence). The CDR3 extends over 14 amino acids. The CDR3 reads CASSLSTFNEKLFF. For the CDR3, the DNA is TGTGCCAGCAGTCTTAGTACGTTCAATGAAAAACTGTTTTTT.